The 22 T cell receptor beta chains given below trace back to one sample, sequenced in a study of OX40 agonist ivuxolimab in advanced cancers. Produced via immunoSEQ multiplex PCR; TCRdb's table is partial and in-frame only. The sample holds fewer than 65,000 clones, 79% seen once. Sample: CD4+ or CD8+ T cells sorted from blood, taken in a trial of the OX40 agonist ivuxolimab. The receptors shown here come from an adult with an advanced solid tumor such as melanoma, head and neck, liver or kidney cancer.

The V gene is TRBV7-9, the J gene TRBJ1-3; 7 nucleotides align to TRBD1. The CDR3 is made up of 17 amino acids. Per the germline V gene, CDR1 is SEHNR and CDR2 is FQNEAQ (reference sequence). Trimming removed 0 bases from V and 3 bases from J; junction bases left unmatched: 8. The CDR3 region is CASSLAVQGRGGNTIYF. The CDR3 DNA reads TGTGCCAGCAGCTTAGCGGTACAGGGGAGAGGTGGAAACACCATATATTTT.

The V call is TRBV6-1, the J call TRBJ2-5; D perhaps matches TRBD1 (5 bases). Trimming left V 6 bases short and J 3 bases short, with 17 bases between. Per germline, CDR1 MNHNS and CDR2 SASEGT. This CDR3 spans 15 amino acids. Here the CDR3 reads CASRPSREVEETQYF. The CDR3, as DNA: TGTGCCAGCAGGCCCAGCAGGGAAGTGGAAGAGACCCAGTACTTC.

The chain couples TRBV27 to TRBJ2-2; 8 bases are a match to TRBD2. J was trimmed by 6 bases and V by 2 bases; bases with no gene match: 2. From germline, CDR1 is MNHEY and CDR2 SMNVEV (reference sequence). The CDR3 is 14 residues long. CDR3 sequence reads: CASSLTGGAGELFF. CDR3 DNA sequence: TGTGCCAGCAGTTTAACCGGGGGGGCCGGGGAGCTGTTTTTT.

A few counts support this clone. V gene TRBV6-5 combines with J gene TRBJ1-5, with 8 bases that match TRBD1. The CDR3 has 15 amino acids. Germline V CDR1 and CDR2: MNHEY, SVGAGI. After removal of 7 bases from V and 6 bases from J, the junction contained 11 bases not matched to a gene. The DNA for the CDR3 is TGTGCCAGCACGAGGGACAGGAGGGGCAGTCAGCCCCAGCATTTT. This gives the protein CASTRDRRGSQPQHF.

This chain links TRBV9 with TRBJ1-1, with D perhaps TRBD1 (5 bases). The CDR3 has 14 amino acids. V was clipped by 3 bases and J by 1 base, with 10 bases between them. The germline V gene encodes CDR1 SGDLS and CDR2 YYNGEE. The CDR3 protein is CASSGPQGNTEAFF. The DNA of the CDR3 is TGTGCCAGCAGCGGCCCGCAGGGGAACACTGAAGCTTTCTTT.

This rearrangement joins TRBV27 to TRBJ1-1; a possible D gene is TRBD1 (6 bases). Trimming removed 0 bases at V and 0 bases at J, with 14 bases between. Germline CDR1 reads MNHEY; CDR2 reads SMNVEV (reference sequence). The CDR3 runs to 17 residues. CDR3 residues: CASSLSARGGVNTEAFF. DNA of the CDR3: TGTGCCAGCAGTTTATCGGCTCGAGGGGGGGTGAACACTGAAGCTTTCTTT.

V usage is TRBV4-3 and J usage is TRBJ2-1; the match to TRBD2 covers 9 bases. The CDR3 is 15 residues long. The V and J ends lost 4 bases and 6 bases, in that order; junction bases with no gene match: 7. The V gene's germline CDR1 is LGHNA and CDR2 YSLEER. This chain's CDR3 is CASSPGAGGLNEQFF. The CDR3 DNA follows: TGCGCCAGCAGCCCAGGGGCGGGGGGGCTCAATGAGCAGTTCTTC.

This clone has a single count. J is TRBJ2-7 and V is TRBV6-1; TRBD1 matches at 7 bases. V shed 6 bases and J 2 bases; nucleotides not matched to a gene: 4. Germline CDR1 MNHNS, CDR2 SASEGT. The CDR3 length is 13 residues. The CDR3 DNA follows: TGTGCCAGCAGGTTTGGGACAGCCTACGAGCAGTACTTC. It codes for CASRFGTAYEQYF.

This rearrangement joins TRBV7-2 to TRBJ1-5, with D possibly TRBD1 on 6 matching bases. Per the germline V gene, CDR1 is SGHTA and CDR2 is FQGNSA. This CDR3 region has 15 residues. Trimming shortened V by 0 bases and J by 4 bases, and 10 bases separated the two germline ends. Written as DNA, the CDR3 is TGTGCCAGCAGCTTAGCGGCCCAGGGGAATCAGCCCCAGCATTTT. This encodes CASSLAAQGNQPQHF.

The rearrangement joins TRBV5-1 to TRBJ2-7, with D unclear. The CDR3 consists of 16 residues. V lost 2 bases and J lost 0, with 15 bases in between. The germline CDR1 and CDR2 sequences are SGHRS and YFSETQ. CDR3 region: CASSLLNSLNSYEQYF. The CDR3 DNA is TGCGCCAGCAGCTTATTGAACAGCCTAAACTCCTACGAGCAGTACTTC.

This clone was counted a single time. The chain carries TRBV2 and TRBJ2-5, with 13 positions matching TRBD2. The V segment lost 3 bases and the J segment 1 base; nucleotides outside the gene matches: 8. Looked up from germline, CDR1 is SNHLY and CDR2 is FYNNEI. The CDR3 consists of 18 residues. The CDR3 loop is CASSDRLAGGGGQETQYF. As DNA, the CDR3 is TGTGCCAGCAGTGATAGACTAGCGGGAGGTGGGGGCCAAGAGACCCAGTACTTC.

This chain joins TRBV28 and TRBJ2-1; TRBD2 might be the D (5 bases). V lost 2 bases to trimming and J lost 8 bases, with 16 bases between them. Germline values: CDR1 MDHEN, CDR2 SYDVKM. The CDR3 has 15 residues. CDR3 nucleotides: TGTGCCAGCAGTTTAGTGTCTAGCTTTTTGGATGAGCAGTTCTTC. Its protein is CASSLVSSFLDEQFF.

The chain carries TRBV6-6 and TRBJ2-7; a possible D gene is TRBD1 (7 bases). This CDR3 has 12 residues. V was clipped by 5 bases and J by 6 bases, with 11 bases between them. Germline lookup yields CDR1 MNHNY and CDR2 SVGAGI (reference sequence). The CDR3 sequence is CASSHRGGEQYF. The CDR3 nucleotides are TGTGCCAGCAGTCACAGGGGAGGCGAGCAGTACTTC.

The V gene is TRBV7-2, the J gene TRBJ2-5; 10 bases fit TRBD2. Germline lookup yields CDR1 SGHTA and CDR2 FQGNSA. The junction had 4 bases not matched to a gene; V was cut back by 3 bases and J by 0 bases. The CDR3 length is 16 residues. CDR3: CASSFRTSGNQETQYF. The CDR3 DNA is TGTGCCAGCAGCTTCCGGACTAGCGGAAACCAAGAGACCCAGTACTTC.

The chain carries TRBV7-2 and TRBJ2-7, with D hard to call. This CDR3 contains 14 residues. CDR1 and CDR2 (germline): SGHTA, FQGNSA. Between the trimmed V and J ends, which lost 0 bases and 4 bases, there was a span of 10 bases. The CDR3 sequence is CASSLARTVYEQYF. The CDR3 DNA is TGTGCCAGCAGCTTAGCGCGCACAGTGTACGAGCAGTACTTC.

The chain links TRBV5-1 to TRBJ2-2; maybe TRBD1 (6 bases). Germline CDR1 SGHRS, CDR2 YFSETQ. Trimming stripped 3 bases from V and 3 bases from J, with 9 bases between. The CDR3 has 14 residues. Written as DNA, the CDR3 is TGCGCCAGCAGCTGGGACACCTACACCGGGGAGCTGTTTTTT. Encoded protein: CASSWDTYTGELFF.

There are a few counts of this clone. The rearrangement links TRBV7-2 to TRBJ2-1; 8 nucleotides agree with TRBD1. Germline-derived CDR1 and CDR2 are SGHTA and FQGNSA. V shed 8 bases and J 7 bases; nucleotides not matched to a gene: 13. This CDR3 has 15 amino acids. The CDR3 here is CASRTTGAPMNEQFF. DNA for the CDR3: TGTGCCAGCCGTACGACAGGGGCGCCTATGAATGAGCAGTTCTTC.

The rearrangement uses TRBV21-1 and TRBJ2-5; the table's D call, TRBD2, was not checked against the DNA. TRBV21-1 is annotated as a pseudogene. The length of the CDR3 is 19 residues. This CDR3 reads CASSKSDENVGGAEETQYF. The CDR3 nucleotides read TGTGCCAGCAGCAAAAGCGATGAGAACGTCGGGGGAGCGGAAGAGACCCAGTACTTC.

The chain is built from TRBV5-4 and TRBJ1-1; D gene unclear. Germline V gene data show CDR1 as SGHNT and CDR2 as YYREEE (reference sequence). With 0 bases removed from V and 2 bases from J, the gap between germline ends came to 5 bases. CDR3 size: 13 residues. CDR3 sequence: CASSLDYNTEAFF. The CDR3 region has the DNA TGTGCCAGCAGCTTGGACTACAACACTGAAGCTTTCTTT.

The chain carries TRBV23-1 and TRBJ1-5, with a weak D call TRBD1 (5 bases). TRBV23-1 is filed as an ORF, its function uncertain. The V end was cut by 4 bases, the J end by 6 bases, with 16 bases between. The CDR3 loop spans 15 amino acids. CDR3 amino acids: CASSPNPPGPQPQHF. The CDR3 DNA sequence: TGCGCCAGCAGTCCCAACCCCCCAGGGCCTCAGCCCCAGCATTTT.

This clone is a singleton in its sample. The chain combines TRBV5-4 with TRBJ1-5; TRBD1 is a possible D gene (5 bases). Trimming stripped 0 bases from V and 3 bases from J, with 10 bases between. CDR3 length: 15 residues. In germline, CDR1 is SGHNT, CDR2 YYREEE (reference sequence). CDR3 loop: CASSLGSGTNQPQHF. CDR3 bases: TGTGCCAGCAGCTTGGGCTCAGGGACCAATCAGCCCCAGCATTTT.

The V gene is TRBV28, the J gene TRBJ1-1, with D possibly TRBD1 on 6 matching bases. This CDR3 has 13 amino acids. The V end was cut by 7 bases, the J end by 7 bases, with 16 bases between. CDR1 MDHEN and CDR2 SYDVKM come from the germline V gene. The CDR3 here is CASKSGAINEAFF. For the CDR3, the DNA is TGTGCCAGCAAGTCAGGGGCTATTAATGAAGCTTTCTTT.